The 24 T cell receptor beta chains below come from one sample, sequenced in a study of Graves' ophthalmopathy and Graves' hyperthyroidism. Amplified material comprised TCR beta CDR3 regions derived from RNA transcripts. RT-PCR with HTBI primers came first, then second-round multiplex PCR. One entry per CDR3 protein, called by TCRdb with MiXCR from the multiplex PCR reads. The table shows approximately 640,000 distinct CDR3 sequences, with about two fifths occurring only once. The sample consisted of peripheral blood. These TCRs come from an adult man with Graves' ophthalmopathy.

CDR3 nucleotides: TGCAGTCTGGGCGGCGATGGCTACACCTTC. Translation gives CSLGGDGYTF. V usage is TRBV29-1 and J usage is TRBJ1-2; D uncertain. Per the germline V gene, CDR1 is SQVTM and CDR2 is ANQGSEA. The CDR3 sequence is 10 residues long.

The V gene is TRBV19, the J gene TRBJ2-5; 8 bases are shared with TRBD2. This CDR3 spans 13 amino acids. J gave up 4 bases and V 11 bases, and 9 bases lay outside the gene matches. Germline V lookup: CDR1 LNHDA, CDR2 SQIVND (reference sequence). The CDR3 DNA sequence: TGTGCCCGACTCCGGGGGGGGGGAGAGACCCAGTACTTC. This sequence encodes CARLRGGGETQYF. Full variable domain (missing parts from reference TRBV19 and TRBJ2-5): DGGITQSPKYLFRKEGQNVTLSCEQNLNHDAMYWYRQDPGQGLRLIYYSQIVNDFQKGDIAEGYSVSREKKESFPLTVTSAQKNPTAFYLCARLRGGGETQYFGPGTRLLVL.

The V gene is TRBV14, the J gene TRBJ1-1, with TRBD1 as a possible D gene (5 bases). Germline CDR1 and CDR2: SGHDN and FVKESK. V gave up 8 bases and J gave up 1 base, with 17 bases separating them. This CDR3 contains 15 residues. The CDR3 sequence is CASSPQFGQNTEAFF. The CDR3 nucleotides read TGTGCCAGCTCCCCCCAATTCGGACAGAACACTGAAGCTTTCTTT.

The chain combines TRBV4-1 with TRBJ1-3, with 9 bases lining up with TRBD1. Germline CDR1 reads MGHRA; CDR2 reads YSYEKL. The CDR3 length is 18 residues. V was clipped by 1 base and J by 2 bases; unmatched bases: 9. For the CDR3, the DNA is TGCGCCAGCAGCCAAGCTGGGGGGACAGGGAGGGCTGGAAACACCATATATTTT. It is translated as CASSQAGGTGRAGNTIYF.

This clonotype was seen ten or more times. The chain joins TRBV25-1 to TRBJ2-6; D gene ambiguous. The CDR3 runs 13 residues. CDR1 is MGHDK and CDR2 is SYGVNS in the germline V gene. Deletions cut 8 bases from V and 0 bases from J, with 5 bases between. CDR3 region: CASYRSGANVLTF. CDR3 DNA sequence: TGTGCCAGCTACCGCTCTGGGGCCAACGTCCTGACTTTC.

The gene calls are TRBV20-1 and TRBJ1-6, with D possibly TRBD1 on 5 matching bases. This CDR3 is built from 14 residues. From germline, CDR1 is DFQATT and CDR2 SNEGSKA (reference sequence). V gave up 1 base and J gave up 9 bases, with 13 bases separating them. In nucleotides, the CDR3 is TGCAGTGCTAGAGTTGGGACTGCGGCTTCACCCCTCCACTTT. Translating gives CSARVGTAASPLHF.

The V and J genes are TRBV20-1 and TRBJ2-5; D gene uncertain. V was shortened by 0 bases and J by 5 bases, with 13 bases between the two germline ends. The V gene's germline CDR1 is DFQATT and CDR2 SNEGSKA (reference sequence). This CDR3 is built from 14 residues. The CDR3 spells CSARDLGYSETQYF. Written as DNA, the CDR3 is TGCAGTGCTAGAGATCTGGGGTATTCTGAGACCCAGTACTTC.

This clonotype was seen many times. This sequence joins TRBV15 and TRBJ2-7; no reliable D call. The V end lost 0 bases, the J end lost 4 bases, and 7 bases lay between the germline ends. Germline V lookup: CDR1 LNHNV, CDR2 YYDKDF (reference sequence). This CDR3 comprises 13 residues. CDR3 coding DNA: TGTGCCACCAGCAGAGATGTGGGTTACGAGCAGTACTTC. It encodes CATSRDVGYEQYF.

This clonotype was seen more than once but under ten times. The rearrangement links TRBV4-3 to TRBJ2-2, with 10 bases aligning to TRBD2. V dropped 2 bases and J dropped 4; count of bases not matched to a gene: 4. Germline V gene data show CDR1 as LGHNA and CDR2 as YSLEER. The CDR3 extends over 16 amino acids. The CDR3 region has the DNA TGCGCCAGCAGCCAACTCCCTAGCGGGGGCACCGGGGAGCTGTTTTTT. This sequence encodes CASSQLPSGGTGELFF.

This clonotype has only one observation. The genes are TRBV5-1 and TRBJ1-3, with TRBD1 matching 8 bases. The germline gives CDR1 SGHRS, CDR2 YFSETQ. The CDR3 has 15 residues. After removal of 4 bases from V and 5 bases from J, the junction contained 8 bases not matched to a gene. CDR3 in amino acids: CASSRDRDRRNTIYF. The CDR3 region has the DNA TGCGCCAGCAGCAGAGATAGGGACAGGAGAAACACCATATATTTT.

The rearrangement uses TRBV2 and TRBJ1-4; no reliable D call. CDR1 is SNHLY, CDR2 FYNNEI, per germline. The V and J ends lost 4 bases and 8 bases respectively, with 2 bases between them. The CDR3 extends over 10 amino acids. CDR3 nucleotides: TGTGCCAGCAGTGCAGAAAAACTGTTTTTT. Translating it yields CASSAEKLFF.

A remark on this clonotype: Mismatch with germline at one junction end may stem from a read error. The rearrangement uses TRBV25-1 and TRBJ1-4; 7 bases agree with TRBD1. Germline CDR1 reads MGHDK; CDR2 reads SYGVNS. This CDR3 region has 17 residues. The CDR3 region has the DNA TGTGTCAGCAGTGAACAGGGGACTGGGACGGTTCATGAAAAACTGTTTTTT. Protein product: CVSSEQGTGTVHEKLFF.

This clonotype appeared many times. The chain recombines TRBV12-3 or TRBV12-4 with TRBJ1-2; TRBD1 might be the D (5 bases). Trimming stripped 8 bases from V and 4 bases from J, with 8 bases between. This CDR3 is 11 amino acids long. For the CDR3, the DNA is TGTGCCAGCGGGGGGATCTATGGCTACACCTTC. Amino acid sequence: CASGGIYGYTF.

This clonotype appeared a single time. Here the CDR3 DNA reads TGCGCCAGCAGCCGGTCGCAATCGGGGTACGAGCAGTACTTC. Its translation: CASSRSQSGYEQYF. V gene TRBV4-3 combines with J gene TRBJ2-7; the D gene is possibly TRBD2 (5 bases). CDR1 is LGHNA and CDR2 is YSLEER in the germline V gene. This CDR3 has 14 residues. With 4 bases removed from V and 4 bases from J, the gap between germline ends came to 14 bases.

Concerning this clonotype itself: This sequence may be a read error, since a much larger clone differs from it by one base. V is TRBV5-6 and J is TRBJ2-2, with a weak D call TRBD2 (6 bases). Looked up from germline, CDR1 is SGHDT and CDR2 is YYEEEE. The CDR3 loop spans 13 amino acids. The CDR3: CASSPYTTGGLFF. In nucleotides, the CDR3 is TGTGCCAGCAGCCCGTACACCACCGGGGGGCTGTTTTTT.

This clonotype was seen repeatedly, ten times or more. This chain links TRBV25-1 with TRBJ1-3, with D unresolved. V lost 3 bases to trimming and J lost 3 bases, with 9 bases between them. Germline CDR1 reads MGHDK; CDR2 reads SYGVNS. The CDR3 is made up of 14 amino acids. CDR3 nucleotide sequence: TGTGCCAGCAGTGACCCCGGGATTGGAAACACCATATATTTT. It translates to CASSDPGIGNTIYF.

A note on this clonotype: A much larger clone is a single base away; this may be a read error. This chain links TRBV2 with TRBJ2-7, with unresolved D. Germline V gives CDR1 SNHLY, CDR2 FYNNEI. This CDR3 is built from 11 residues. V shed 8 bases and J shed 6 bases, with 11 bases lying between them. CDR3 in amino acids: CASGYSSEQYF. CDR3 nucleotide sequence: TGTGCCAGCGGTTACAGTTCCGAGCAGTACTTC.

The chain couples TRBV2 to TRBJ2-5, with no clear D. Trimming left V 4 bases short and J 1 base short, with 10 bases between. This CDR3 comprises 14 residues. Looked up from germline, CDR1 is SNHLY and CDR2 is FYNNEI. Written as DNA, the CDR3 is TGTGCCAGCAGTGGAGACAACCTCCAAGAGACCCAGTACTTC. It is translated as CASSGDNLQETQYF.

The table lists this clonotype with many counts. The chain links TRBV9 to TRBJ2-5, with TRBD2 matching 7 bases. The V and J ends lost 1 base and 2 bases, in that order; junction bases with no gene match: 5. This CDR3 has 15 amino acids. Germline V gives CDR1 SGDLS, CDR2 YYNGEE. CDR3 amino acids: CASSVSGLEQETQYF. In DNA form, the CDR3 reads TGTGCCAGCAGCGTAAGTGGACTAGAGCAAGAGACCCAGTACTTC. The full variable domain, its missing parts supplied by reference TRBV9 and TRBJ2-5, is DSGVTQTPKHLITATGQRVTLRCSPRSGDLSVYWYQQSLDQGLQFLIQYYNGEERAKGNILERFSAQQFPDLHSELNLSSLELGDSALYFCASSVSGLEQETQYFGPGTRLLVL.

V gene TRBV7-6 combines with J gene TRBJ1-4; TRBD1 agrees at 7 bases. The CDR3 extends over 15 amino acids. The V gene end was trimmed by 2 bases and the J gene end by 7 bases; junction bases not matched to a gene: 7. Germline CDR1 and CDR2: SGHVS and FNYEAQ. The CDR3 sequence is CASSLRDSYTEKLFF. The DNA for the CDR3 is TGTGCCAGCAGCTTACGGGACAGCTATACTGAAAAACTGTTTTTT.

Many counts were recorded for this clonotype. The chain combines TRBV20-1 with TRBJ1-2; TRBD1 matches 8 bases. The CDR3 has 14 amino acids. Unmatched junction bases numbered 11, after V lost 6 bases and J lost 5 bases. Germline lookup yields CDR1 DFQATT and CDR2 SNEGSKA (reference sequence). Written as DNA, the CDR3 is TGCAGTGCACCGACGGGACAGGACCTTTATGGCTACACCTTC. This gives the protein CSAPTGQDLYGYTF.

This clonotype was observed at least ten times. The CDR3 nucleotides are TGTGCCAGCAGCTTACGGCAAGGACAGGGGAATGGCTACACCTTC. It yields the protein CASSLRQGQGNGYTF. This chain connects TRBV7-9 to TRBJ1-2; 9 bases are shared with TRBD1. The trim removed 2 bases at V and 6 bases at J, leaving 7 bases unmatched. Germline V gene data show CDR1 as SEHNR and CDR2 as FQNEAQ (reference sequence). The CDR3 is 15 amino acids.

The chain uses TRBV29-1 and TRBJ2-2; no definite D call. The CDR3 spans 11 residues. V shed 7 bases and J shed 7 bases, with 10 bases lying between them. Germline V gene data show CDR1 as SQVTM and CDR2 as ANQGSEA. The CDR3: CSATSRGELFF. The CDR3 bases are TGCAGCGCCACCAGTCGCGGGGAGCTGTTTTTT.

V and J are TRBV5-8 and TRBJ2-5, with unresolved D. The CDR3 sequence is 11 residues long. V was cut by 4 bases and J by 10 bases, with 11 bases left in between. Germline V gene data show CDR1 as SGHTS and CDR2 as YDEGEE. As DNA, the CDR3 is TGTGCCAGCAGCCCGCGTAACCTCCAGTACTTC. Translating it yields CASSPRNLQYF.